This T cell receptor (beta chain) stems from a study of shared clonotypes between healthy human individuals. For the study at large: Per-donor plates numbered three CD4 naive, three CD4 memory, two CD8 naive and one CD8 memory.

Only CD45RO-negative cells positively selected for CCR7 counted as naive CD8 cells, so terminally differentiated effector memory CD45RA+ cells were excluded. In the case of this clone: The antigen remains unidentified.

Here immunoSEQ multiplex PCR was the method, and the copy in TCRdb shows in-frame clones only, minus some. The sample records over 750,000 clones, about 96% being singletons. Study outcomes and limitations: Naive CD4 clonotype sharing across a few donors was approximately 5%.

The sequence was obtained from a man aged 30 to 39 in good health. The source material was naive CD8+ T cells sorted from blood.

The CDR3: CASTRGASGGYNEQFF. As DNA, the CDR3 is TGTGCCAGTACCCGAGGGGCTAGCGGGGGCTACAATGAGCAGTTCTTC. V and J are TRBV27 and TRBJ2-1; 10 bases are a match to TRBD2. CDR3 length equals 16 residues. The V gene's germline CDR1 is MNHEY and CDR2 SMNVEV (reference sequence). The J segment lost 3 bases and the V segment lost 9 bases, leaving 11 bases of the junction unmatched.